In this sample, the clone carrying this T cell receptor (beta chain) turned up a few times. Its antigen is still unknown. This record comes from a study of T-cell memory formation after mild COVID-19. TCRalpha and TCRbeta libraries used 5'RACE with constant-segment primers and UMIs. One entry per CDR3 protein, called by TCRdb with MiXCR from the 5' RACE reads. The table records 240,000 or so distinct CDR3 sequences, roughly 10% of them present only once. Germline V gene lookup returns CDR1 LGHDT and CDR2 YNNKEL (reference sequence). This CDR3 region has 15 residues. Trimming at V came to 1 base and at J to 7 bases, leaving 7 bases not matched to a gene. General study points: The finding that pre-infection memory included some responding clones suggested that cross-reactive memory joined. Clones which contracted sat mainly in CM and EM if CD4+, and in EMRA if CD8+.

The sequenced sample consisted of PBMCs or a T cell subset sorted from them (not recorded which). This chain links TRBV3-1 with TRBJ2-3; 8 nucleotides line up with TRBD2. The sequence was obtained from a man aged 18 to 29 who had mild COVID-19 (a few samples of this study predate the infection). Cell type and time point are not known. CDR3 bases: TGTGCCAGCAGCCAAGGTAGCGGGGCCGGGAATACGCAGTATTTT. Translating gives CASSQGSGAGNTQYF.